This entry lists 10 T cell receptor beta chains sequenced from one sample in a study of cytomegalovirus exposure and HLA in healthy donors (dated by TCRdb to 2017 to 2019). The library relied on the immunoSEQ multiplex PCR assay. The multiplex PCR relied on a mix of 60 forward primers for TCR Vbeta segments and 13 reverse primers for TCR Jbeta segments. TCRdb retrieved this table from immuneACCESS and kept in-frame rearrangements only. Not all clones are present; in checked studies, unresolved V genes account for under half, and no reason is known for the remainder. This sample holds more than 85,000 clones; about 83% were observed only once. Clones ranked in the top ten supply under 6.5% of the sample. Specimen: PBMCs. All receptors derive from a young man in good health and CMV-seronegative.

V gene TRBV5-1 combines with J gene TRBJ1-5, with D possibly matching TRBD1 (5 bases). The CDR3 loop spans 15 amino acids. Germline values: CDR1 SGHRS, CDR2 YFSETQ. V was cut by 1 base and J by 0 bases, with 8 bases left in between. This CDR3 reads CASSLTGYSNQPQHF. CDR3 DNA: TGCGCCAGCAGCTTGACAGGTTATAGCAATCAGCCCCAGCATTTT.

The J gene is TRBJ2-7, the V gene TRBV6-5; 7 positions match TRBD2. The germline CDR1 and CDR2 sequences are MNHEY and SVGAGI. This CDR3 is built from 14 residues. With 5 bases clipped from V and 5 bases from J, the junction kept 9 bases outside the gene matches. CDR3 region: CASSEVRRGDEQYF. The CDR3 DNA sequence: TGTGCCAGCAGTGAAGTACGTCGGGGGGACGAGCAGTACTTC.

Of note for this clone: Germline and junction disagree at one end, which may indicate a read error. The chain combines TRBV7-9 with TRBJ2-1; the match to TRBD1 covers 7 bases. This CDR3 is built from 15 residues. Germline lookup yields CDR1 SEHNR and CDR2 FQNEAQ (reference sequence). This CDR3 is CSSITDRSSYNEQFF. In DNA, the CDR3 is TGTTCCAGCATCACGGACAGGAGCTCCTACAATGAGCAGTTCTTC.

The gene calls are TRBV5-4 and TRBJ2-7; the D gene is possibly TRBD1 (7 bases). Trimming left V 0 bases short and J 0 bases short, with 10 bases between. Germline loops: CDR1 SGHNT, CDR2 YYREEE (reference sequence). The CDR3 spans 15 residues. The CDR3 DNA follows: TGTGCCAGCAGCTTGGGACAGGGACTCTCCTACGAGCAGTACTTC. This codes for CASSLGQGLSYEQYF.

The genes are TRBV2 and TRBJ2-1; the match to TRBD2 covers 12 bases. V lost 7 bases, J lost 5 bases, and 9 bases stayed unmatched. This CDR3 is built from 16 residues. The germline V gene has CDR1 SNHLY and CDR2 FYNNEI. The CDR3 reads CASTRLAGVSDNEQFF. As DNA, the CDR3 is TGTGCCAGCACCCGACTAGCGGGAGTATCCGACAATGAGCAGTTCTTC.

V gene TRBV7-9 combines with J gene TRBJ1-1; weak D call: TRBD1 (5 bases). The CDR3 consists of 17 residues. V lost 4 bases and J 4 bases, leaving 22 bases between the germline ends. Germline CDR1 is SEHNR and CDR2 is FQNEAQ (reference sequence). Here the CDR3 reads CASSSTRQPGGATEAFF. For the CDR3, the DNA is TGTGCCAGCAGCTCAACAAGACAGCCCGGCGGGGCCACTGAAGCTTTCTTT.

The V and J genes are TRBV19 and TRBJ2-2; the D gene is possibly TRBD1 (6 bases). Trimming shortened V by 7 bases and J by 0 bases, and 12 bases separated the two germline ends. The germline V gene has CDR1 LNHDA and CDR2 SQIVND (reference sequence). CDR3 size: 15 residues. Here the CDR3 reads CASMRTVANTGELFF. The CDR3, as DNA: TGTGCCAGTATGAGGACAGTCGCGAACACCGGGGAGCTGTTTTTT.

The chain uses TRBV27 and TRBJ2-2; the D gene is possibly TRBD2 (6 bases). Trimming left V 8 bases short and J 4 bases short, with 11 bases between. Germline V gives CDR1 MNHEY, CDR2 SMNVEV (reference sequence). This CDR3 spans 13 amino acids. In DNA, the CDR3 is TGTGCCAGCGGGGGGTGGGGCACCGGGGAGCTGTTTTTT. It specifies CASGGWGTGELFF.

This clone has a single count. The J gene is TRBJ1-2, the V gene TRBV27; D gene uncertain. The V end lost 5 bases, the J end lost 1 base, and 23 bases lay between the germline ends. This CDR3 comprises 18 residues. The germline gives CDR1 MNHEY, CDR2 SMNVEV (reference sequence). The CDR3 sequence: CASSQRQPGSTFNYGYTF. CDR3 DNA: TGTGCCAGCAGTCAACGCCAGCCAGGCAGCACTTTTAACTATGGCTACACCTTC.

The CDR3 region is CASSLLSGSPYNEQFF. The CDR3 DNA follows: TGTGCCAGCAGTTTATTGAGCGGGAGCCCCTACAATGAGCAGTTCTTC. V usage is TRBV28 and J usage is TRBJ2-1; 8 bases align to TRBD2. Per the germline V gene, CDR1 is MDHEN and CDR2 is SYDVKM. Unmatched junction bases numbered 4, after V lost 1 base and J lost 2 bases. CDR3 length equals 16 residues.